The following is a T cell receptor (beta chain) sequence with its context. Germline CDR1 reads MGHRA; CDR2 reads YSYEKL. The CDR3 has 14 residues. V lost 2 bases and J lost 6, with 13 bases in between. Recent acute infections and vaccinations were absent in the healthy HIV-negative adult donors. Researchers ran the assay at a deep level. Repertoires were generated with immunoSEQ multiplex PCR, while TCRdb's copy carries only in-frame clones and drops some. The sample yields approximately 500,000 clones, almost 80% seen once. These data originate in a study of shared clonotypes between healthy human individuals. Whole-study context: The cohort had two women and a few men, ages 18 to 49.

Sequenced material: PBMCs. The chain couples TRBV4-1 to TRBJ1-1; D unresolved. The receptor was isolated from a woman between 35 and 50 years old in good health. Some clones in this sample may be carry-over from other donors' samples. CDR3 DNA sequence: TGCGCCAGCAGCCAAAAGGACCTTCGTGCTGAAGCTTTCTTT. Protein: CASSQKDLRAEAFF.